A single TCR beta chain is shown here with its context. Data came from immunoSEQ multiplex PCR; TCRdb stores just in-frame clones and leaves some out. The profile shows about 130,000 clones, 90% of them singletons. Germline CDR1 and CDR2: MDHEN and SYDVKM. V dropped 2 bases and J dropped 6 bases, with 8 bases sitting between them. The CDR3 covers 13 residues. The record originates from a study of OX40 agonist ivuxolimab in advanced cancers. Study-level background: Ivuxolimab was administered intravenously to patients at 0.01 to 10 mg/kg every 2 weeks. Every patient in dose escalation had hepatocellular carcinoma, melanoma, renal cell or head and neck cancer.

Sequenced material: CD4+ or CD8+ T cells sorted from blood, taken in a trial of the OX40 agonist ivuxolimab. This chain connects TRBV28 to TRBJ1-3; D uncertain. This sequence was found in an adult with an advanced solid tumor such as melanoma, head and neck, liver or kidney cancer. The CDR3 loop reads CASSLGNENTIYF. In DNA, the CDR3 is TGTGCCAGCAGTTTAGGGAACGAAAACACCATATATTTT.